These 6 T cell receptor beta chains were sequenced from one sample in a study of sequential checkpoint blockade in melanoma. The treatment is: randomized to nivolumab then ipilimumab (arm A) or the reverse (arm B). The protocol was immunoSEQ multiplex PCR, while the TCRdb copy is restricted to in-frame clones and leaves out a portion. Of approximately 6,500 clones listed, about 20% are singletons. The sequencing used tumor tissue (inferred from file names), collected from a patient given nivolumab and ipilimumab in sequence. These receptors originate from a human donor with melanoma.

This clone was detected only a few times. The chain couples TRBV18 to TRBJ1-3; 10 nucleotides match TRBD1. Germline V CDR1 and CDR2: KGHSH, LQKENI. Trimming cost V 4 bases and J 1 base; bases outside gene matches: 13. This CDR3 has 19 amino acids. The CDR3 DNA reads as TGTGCCAGCTCACGCCGGGACAGGGGCGCGTTTGAGTCTGGAAACACCATATATTTT. Translation gives CASSRRDRGAFESGNTIYF. Full variable domain (outside the CDR3, taken from reference TRBV18 and TRBJ1-3): NAGVMQNPRHLVRRRGQEARLRCSPMKGHSHVYWYRQLPEEGLKFMVYLQKENIIDESGMPKERFSAEFPKEGPSILRIQQVVRGDSAAYFCASSRRDRGAFESGNTIYFGEGSWLTVV.

This chain links TRBV30 with TRBJ1-5; TRBD1 is a possible D gene (5 bases). Trimming stripped 3 bases from V and 3 bases from J, with 12 bases between. The CDR3 covers 14 residues. Germline V gives CDR1 GTSNPN, CDR2 SVGIG (reference sequence). CDR3 nucleotide sequence: TGTGCCTGGAGCGAAGGGGCCCACAATCAGCCCCAGCATTTT. Residues: CAWSEGAHNQPQHF.

This chain connects TRBV19 to TRBJ2-3; no reliable D call. Germline lookup yields CDR1 LNHDA and CDR2 SQIVND (reference sequence). The CDR3 is 15 residues long. V lost 1 base to trimming and J lost 4 bases, with 12 bases between them. The CDR3 bases are TGTGCCAGTAGTATAGGCAGCGCCATGGCAGATACGCAGTATTTT. Translation: CASSIGSAMADTQYF.

V gene TRBV9 combines with J gene TRBJ2-1; 13 nucleotides agree with TRBD2. The CDR3 consists of 19 residues. The V segment lost 3 bases and the J segment 11 bases; nucleotides outside the gene matches: 20. CDR1 and CDR2 from the germline V gene are SGDLS and YYNGEE. The CDR3 nucleotides are TGTGCCAGCAGCGCAACGATGGACAGGGGGACTAGCGGGACCCTCAAGCAGTTCTTC. This encodes CASSATMDRGTSGTLKQFF.

In this sample, this clone turned up a few times. The gene calls are TRBV11-3 and TRBJ2-7; possibly TRBD2 for D (6 bases). The CDR3 consists of 15 residues. Germline-derived CDR1 and CDR2 are SGHNT and YENEEA. Trimming shortened V by 1 base and J by 4 bases, and 14 bases separated the two germline ends. CDR3 sequence (DNA): TGTGCCAGCAGCTTAGTGGGAGGCGGATTTTACGAGCAGTACTTC. Amino acid sequence: CASSLVGGGFYEQYF.

This clone was recorded at least ten times. The CDR3 region is CASSSPGRRSYNEQFF. The CDR3 DNA is TGTGCCAGCAGCTCCCCGGGACGTCGATCCTACAATGAGCAGTTCTTC. The chain couples TRBV11-3 to TRBJ2-1, with D possibly being TRBD1 or TRBD2 (5 bases each). Trimming took 4 bases from V and 1 from J, leaving 14 bases between them. The V gene's germline CDR1 is SGHNT and CDR2 YENEEA. The CDR3 is 16 residues long.